These 23 T cell receptor beta chains were sequenced from one sample in a study of blood T cell repertoires in COVID-19. The data were produced by immunoSEQ multiplex PCR, yet TCRdb's version contains in-frame clones alone and is incomplete. The sample lists some 230,000 clones, 70% to 90% occurring once. Material for sequencing was peripheral blood. The source of these receptors is a middle-aged man with acute or convalescent COVID-19.

The CDR3 here is CASRGGMREKLFF. The CDR3 DNA reads as TGTGCCAGCAGAGGGGGAATGCGGGAAAAACTGTTTTTT. The J gene is TRBJ1-4, the V gene TRBV7-2, with D possibly matching TRBD1 (6 bases). Germline-derived CDR1 and CDR2 are SGHTA and FQGNSA. V lost 6 bases and J lost 8, with 13 bases in between. The CDR3 loop spans 13 amino acids.

This chain uses TRBV9 with TRBJ2-3; TRBD2 matches at 16 bases. The germline V gene has CDR1 SGDLS and CDR2 YYNGEE. This CDR3 has 16 amino acids. The J segment lost 4 bases and the V segment lost 3 bases, leaving 2 bases of the junction unmatched. The CDR3 nucleotides are TGTGCCAGCAGCGCAGGGACTAGCGGGGGGGCAGATACGCAGTATTTT. It translates to CASSAGTSGGADTQYF.

The chain couples TRBV28 to TRBJ1-2; the match to TRBD1 covers 9 bases. Per germline, CDR1 MDHEN and CDR2 SYDVKM. V trimming: 2 bases; J trimming: 0 bases; junction bases outside the gene matches: 4. This CDR3 is 16 amino acids long. Written as DNA, the CDR3 is TGTGCCAGCAGTTTAATCGGACAGGGGACTAACTATGGCTACACCTTC. Its translation: CASSLIGQGTNYGYTF.

The rearrangement uses TRBV5-4 and TRBJ2-5; a possible D gene is TRBD2 (6 bases). The germline CDR1 and CDR2 sequences are SGHNT and YYREEE (reference sequence). V was pared by 0 bases and J by 5 bases, with 14 bases between. The CDR3 has 15 residues. The CDR3 reads CASSLAGDGGETQYF. The DNA for the CDR3 is TGTGCCAGCAGCTTGGCCGGGGACGGAGGGGAGACCCAGTACTTC.

V usage is TRBV5-1 and J usage is TRBJ1-1; the D gene is possibly TRBD1 (5 bases). Deletions cut 3 bases from V and 1 base from J, with 7 bases between. This CDR3 has 13 residues. Germline V gene lookup returns CDR1 SGHRS and CDR2 YFSETQ. The CDR3 region has the DNA TGCGCCAGCAGCTATGGACAGAACACTGAAGCTTTCTTT. Amino acids: CASSYGQNTEAFF.

This clone has only one observation. The V gene is TRBV6-5, the J gene TRBJ2-7; no clear D. Per germline, CDR1 MNHEY and CDR2 SVGAGI. This CDR3 has 13 amino acids. V lost 6 bases and J 1 base, leaving 10 bases between the germline ends. CDR3: CASRKQSSYEQYF. The CDR3 DNA follows: TGTGCCAGCAGAAAACAGAGTTCCTACGAGCAGTACTTC.

The genes are TRBV18 and TRBJ1-1; D may be TRBD1 (6 bases). This CDR3 has 14 residues. Trimming removed 4 bases from V and 3 bases from J, with 12 bases in between. The germline CDR1 and CDR2 sequences are KGHSH and LQKENI. The CDR3 nucleotides read TGTGCCAGCTCACAAACAGGGTCCTACACTGAAGCTTTCTTT. It codes for CASSQTGSYTEAFF.

V is TRBV2 and J is TRBJ2-2; the D gene is possibly TRBD1 (5 bases). The germline V and J ends were trimmed by 4 bases and 2 bases, with 11 bases remaining between them. The CDR3 has 15 residues. The germline gives CDR1 SNHLY, CDR2 FYNNEI. The CDR3 here is CASSVWTPNTGELFF. The CDR3 region has the DNA TGTGCCAGCAGTGTCTGGACACCCAACACCGGGGAGCTGTTTTTT.

This chain joins TRBV6-5 and TRBJ2-1, with a weak D call TRBD2 (5 bases). Germline lookup yields CDR1 MNHEY and CDR2 SVGAGI. The CDR3 covers 12 residues. Deletions cut 5 bases from V and 6 bases from J, with 8 bases between. Here the CDR3 reads CASSRAGNEQFF. CDR3 DNA sequence: TGTGCCAGCAGTCGGGCGGGCAATGAGCAGTTCTTC.

Remarks on this clone: The germline gene is not matched at one end of the junction; a read error may be the cause. V and J are TRBV6-6 and TRBJ1-2; 7 positions match TRBD1. The CDR3 is 12 amino acids. CDR1 and CDR2 (germline): MNHNY, SVGAGI (reference sequence). CDR3: CASKLDRPLISF. In DNA, the CDR3 is TGTGCCAGCAAGTTGGACAGGCCCTTGATTTCCTTC.

Only one count was recorded for this clone. The chain couples TRBV12-3 or TRBV12-4 to TRBJ1-4, with a weak D call TRBD1 (6 bases). This CDR3 has 13 amino acids. Trimming removed 2 bases at V and 7 bases at J, with 8 bases between. The CDR3 DNA reads as TGTGCCAGCAGTTTAAGGGGGAGTGAAAAACTGTTTTTT. Translation: CASSLRGSEKLFF.

The chain is built from TRBV5-6 and TRBJ2-5; 7 bases align to TRBD1. This CDR3 is built from 14 residues. The V segment lost 6 bases and the J segment 2 bases; nucleotides outside the gene matches: 7. Germline CDR1 and CDR2: SGHDT and YYEEEE. For the CDR3, the DNA is TGTGCCAGCAACAGACAGGGATGGCAAGAGACCCAGTACTTC. Translation gives CASNRQGWQETQYF.

This chain links TRBV7-2 with TRBJ1-5, with 9 positions matching TRBD1. With 1 base clipped from V and 4 bases from J, the junction kept 2 bases outside the gene matches. Germline CDR1 is SGHTA and CDR2 is FQGNSA. The CDR3 runs 15 residues. For the CDR3, the DNA is TGTGCCAGCAGCTTAGGAGGACAGGGGAATCAGCCCCAGCATTTT. The encoded protein is CASSLGGQGNQPQHF.

The chain employs TRBV6-5 and TRBJ1-3, with D perhaps matching TRBD1 (5 bases). The V end lost 9 bases, the J end lost 9 bases, and 24 bases lay between the germline ends. This CDR3 is built from 15 residues. Germline CDR1 MNHEY, CDR2 SVGAGI. The CDR3 protein is CASMLRQNGPSTIYF. DNA of the CDR3: TGTGCCAGTATGCTACGACAGAACGGTCCCAGCACCATATATTTT.

The chain links TRBV11-2 to TRBJ1-4; 7 bases map to TRBD1. Trimming cost V 5 bases and J 1 base; bases outside gene matches: 7. Germline lookup yields CDR1 SGHAT and CDR2 FQNNGV. The CDR3 runs 16 residues. The CDR3 loop reads CASSLGTVQTNEKLFF. In DNA form, the CDR3 reads TGTGCCAGCAGCCTAGGGACAGTTCAAACTAATGAAAAACTGTTTTTT.

V usage is TRBV9 and J usage is TRBJ2-1, with TRBD1 identical over 10 bases. The CDR3 has 15 residues. V dropped 2 bases and J dropped 6; count of bases not matched to a gene: 5. Looked up from germline, CDR1 is SGDLS and CDR2 is YYNGEE. CDR3 nucleotides: TGTGCCAGCAGCGTGGGGACAGGGGCGGGCAATGAGCAGTTCTTC. It codes for CASSVGTGAGNEQFF.

This clone has a single count. The chain carries TRBV7-2 and TRBJ1-2, with D unresolved. CDR3 size: 12 residues. Looked up from germline, CDR1 is SGHTA and CDR2 is FQGNSA. V gave up 5 bases and J gave up 1 base, with 5 bases separating them. DNA of the CDR3: TGTGCCAGCAGCCGGGTTAACTATGGCTACACCTTC. Translation gives CASSRVNYGYTF.

CDR3 in amino acids: CASSMDRVWQQPQHF. The CDR3 DNA is TGTGCCAGTAGTATGGACAGGGTCTGGCAGCAGCCCCAGCATTTT. The chain recombines TRBV19 with TRBJ1-5, with 8 bases that match TRBD1. The germline CDR1 and CDR2 sequences are LNHDA and SQIVND (reference sequence). The CDR3 is 15 residues long. J gave up 7 bases and V 3 bases, and 8 bases lay outside the gene matches.

The chain employs TRBV9 and TRBJ2-1; 7 nucleotides agree with TRBD2. Germline V gene lookup returns CDR1 SGDLS and CDR2 YYNGEE. This CDR3 has 19 amino acids. J lost 3 bases, V lost 0 bases, and 15 bases had no gene match. The CDR3 DNA sequence: TGTGCCAGCAGCGTAGCTGGACTGGGAGCGGGGAGATACTACAATGAGCAGTTCTTC. Protein sequence: CASSVAGLGAGRYYNEQFF.

The chain has TRBV7-9 and TRBJ2-5; 9 bases match TRBD1. Trimming at V came to 5 bases and at J to 2 bases, leaving 9 bases not matched to a gene. Germline V CDR1 and CDR2: SEHNR, FQNEAQ (reference sequence). There are 16 residues in the CDR3. This CDR3 is CASSTGRTGAQETQYF. The CDR3 nucleotides are TGTGCCAGCAGCACAGGAAGGACAGGGGCGCAAGAGACCCAGTACTTC.

The chain recombines TRBV7-9 with TRBJ1-6; no firm D call. CDR3 size: 14 residues. Germline V lookup: CDR1 SEHNR, CDR2 FQNEAQ (reference sequence). Trimming shortened V by 5 bases and J by 5 bases, and 10 bases separated the two germline ends. CDR3 in DNA: TGTGCCAGCAGCCATGACGGAGATAATTCACCCCTCCACTTT. Protein: CASSHDGDNSPLHF.

This clone was counted a few times. The V gene is TRBV24-1, the J gene TRBJ1-5, with TRBD1 matching 7 bases. Germline CDR1 is KGHDR and CDR2 is SFDVKD. V gave up 5 bases and J gave up 4 bases; unmatched junction bases: 7. This CDR3 has 15 amino acids. The CDR3, as DNA: TGTGCCACCAGTGTGACAGGGTCGGGGAATCAGCCCCAGCATTTT. Encoded protein: CATSVTGSGNQPQHF.

V gene TRBV27 combines with J gene TRBJ2-3; TRBD2 agrees at 10 bases. Germline assignment: CDR1 MNHEY and CDR2 SMNVEV (reference sequence). The CDR3 runs 16 residues. Losses at the gene ends were 4 bases for V and 1 base for J; bases not matched to a gene: 5. CDR3 coding DNA: TGTGCCAGCAGTTGGATAACTAGCGGGGGCACAGATACGCAGTATTTT. Translating it yields CASSWITSGGTDTQYF.